Shown below are 30 T cell receptor beta chains from a single sample sequenced in a study of T cell repertoires in cytomegalovirus infection (dated by TCRdb to the late 2010s). Their recognized antigens are unknown. According to the study, the label for this sample's treatment or condition signals: in vitro stimulation with specific CMV peptide epitopes to enrich CMV-specific T cells. Sequencing was carried out with an Illumina HiSeq 1500. TCRdb trimmed public reads at Q25 via fastp, called clones via MiXCR and kept in-frame beta chains. Rows with a matching CDR3 protein are joined into one entry that keeps the most common DNA and genes. The sample table records about 570,000 distinct CDR3 sequences; 40% of these occur just once. The ten biggest clones cover 48% of the sample. Sequences were derived from cultured PBMCs, sampled from culture after CMV antigen stimulation. Receptors were obtained from a human donor in good health (CMV status not recorded). Some clones in this sample may be carry-over from other donors' samples.

This chain links TRBV7-9 with TRBJ2-7; D could derive from TRBD1 or TRBD2 (5 bases each). CDR1 is SEHNR and CDR2 is FQNEAQ in the germline V gene (reference sequence). Between the trimmed V and J ends, which lost 1 base and 3 bases, there was a span of 13 bases. CDR3 length: 15 residues. CDR3 bases: TGTGCCAGCAGCTTAGGTTTTGGGGACGACTACGAGCAGTACTTC. It encodes CASSLGFGDDYEQYF.

V and J are TRBV7-8 and TRBJ2-2, with a weak D call TRBD2 (6 bases). Germline CDR1 is SGHVS and CDR2 is FQNEAQ. CDR3 length equals 16 residues. V shed 6 bases and J shed 7 bases, with 21 bases lying between them. CDR3 residues: CASRNNTSPFVGELFF. The CDR3 coding sequence is TGTGCCAGCAGGAACAATACTAGCCCTTTCGTCGGGGAGCTGTTTTTT.

The chain has TRBV19 and TRBJ2-2, with 7 bases aligning to TRBD2. Germline-derived CDR1 and CDR2 are LNHDA and SQIVND (reference sequence). V shed 3 bases, J shed 6 bases, and the junction held 4 bases outside the gene matches. The CDR3 contains 14 residues. Here the CDR3 DNA reads TGTGCCAGTAGTATTCGGGGAGGGGCCGGGGAGCTGTTTTTT. Translated: CASSIRGGAGELFF.

Only a few counts were recorded for this clonotype. Sequence at one end of the junction differs from germline and may be a read error. The chain employs TRBV7-2 and TRBJ2-7, with D perhaps matching TRBD2 (6 bases). The germline V gene has CDR1 SGHTA and CDR2 FQGNSA. The CDR3 sequence is 14 residues long. The DNA of the CDR3 is TGTGCCAGCAGCCTAGCGCGGAACCTCTACGAGCAGTACTTC. It specifies CASSLARNLYEQYF.

In nucleotides, the CDR3 is TGCAGTGCCCTGTCTGTGGGAGGGGCAGATACGCAGTATTTT. Translation gives CSALSVGGADTQYF. V is TRBV20-1 and J is TRBJ2-3; 7 bases are shared with TRBD2. Germline V CDR1 and CDR2: DFQATT, SNEGSKA (reference sequence). The CDR3 runs 14 residues. V gave up 6 bases and J gave up 4 bases; unmatched junction bases: 10.

This clonotype has just a few counts. The chain is built from TRBV6-2 or TRBV6-3 and TRBJ2-1; possible D gene TRBD2, 5 bases. Looked up from germline, CDR1 is MNHEY and CDR2 is SVGEGT. The CDR3 runs to 13 residues. The ends were cut back, 7 bases at V and 4 bases at J, with 11 bases in the middle. CDR3 amino acids: CASNLAQYNEQFF. The CDR3 bases are TGTGCCAGCAATCTAGCCCAATACAATGAGCAGTTCTTC.

The chain combines TRBV20-1 with TRBJ1-1; D perhaps matches TRBD1 (5 bases). The CDR3 runs 13 residues. The ends were cut back, 5 bases at V and 6 bases at J, with 16 bases in the middle. Germline CDR1 reads DFQATT; CDR2 reads SNEGSKA (reference sequence). This CDR3 is CSAVTIGVPEAFF. The CDR3 DNA sequence: TGCAGTGCTGTGACTATAGGGGTCCCTGAAGCTTTCTTT.

The chain combines TRBV5-4 with TRBJ2-1; D is possibly TRBD2 (6 bases). The CDR3 runs 12 residues. CDR1 and CDR2 (germline): SGHNT, YYREEE (reference sequence). Trimming took off 4 bases at V and 9 bases at J, with 11 bases between the two ends. The CDR3 protein is CASSLPGVEQFF. CDR3 DNA sequence: TGTGCCAGCAGCCTGCCGGGGGTTGAGCAGTTCTTC.

The V and J genes are TRBV24-1 and TRBJ2-3; 12 bases fit TRBD2. Per the germline V gene, CDR1 is KGHDR and CDR2 is SFDVKD. J lost 0 bases, V lost 5 bases, and 5 bases had no gene match. The CDR3 totals 17 residues. In DNA form, the CDR3 reads TGTGCCACCAGTGGCTGGACTAGCGGGACTAGCACAGATACGCAGTATTTT. It is translated as CATSGWTSGTSTDTQYF.

The rearrangement links TRBV15 to TRBJ2-1; 9 nucleotides line up with TRBD1. V was pared by 0 bases and J by 9 bases, with 9 bases of the junction left unmatched. This CDR3 has 16 residues. From germline, CDR1 is LNHNV and CDR2 YYDKDF (reference sequence). The CDR3 sequence: CATSRDPGQGGGEQFF. DNA of the CDR3: TGTGCCACCAGCAGAGACCCGGGACAGGGTGGAGGTGAGCAGTTCTTC. The variable domain in full, completed from reference TRBV15 and TRBJ2-1, reads DAMVIQNPRYQVTQFGKPVTLSCSQTLNHNVMYWYQQKSSQAPKLLFHYYDKDFNNEADTPDNFQSRRPNTSFCFLDIRSPGLGDTAMYLCATSRDPGQGGGEQFFGPGTRLTVL.

Written as DNA, the CDR3 is TGTGCCAGCAGCCGCGGACAGGCGATATACAATGAGCAGTTCTTC. Protein: CASSRGQAIYNEQFF. J is TRBJ2-1 and V is TRBV7-2, with 7 bases lining up with TRBD1. CDR1 is SGHTA, CDR2 FQGNSA, per germline. This CDR3 is built from 15 residues. V was clipped by 5 bases and J by 4 bases; unmatched bases: 8.

The CDR3, as DNA: TGTGCCAGCAGTGAACCTGCGACCAAAGAGACCCAGTACTTC. This gives the protein CASSEPATKETQYF. The chain links TRBV2 to TRBJ2-5; no reliable D call. V lost 2 bases and J lost 3, with 10 bases in between. The CDR3 totals 14 residues. Germline values: CDR1 SNHLY, CDR2 FYNNEI.

The DNA of the CDR3 is TGCAGCGTCCTAGCCTACGGCGGAGTGTACGAGCAGTACTTC. This encodes CSVLAYGGVYEQYF. The V gene is TRBV29-1, the J gene TRBJ2-7, with TRBD2 as a possible D gene (5 bases). Germline assignment: CDR1 SQVTM and CDR2 ANQGSEA. This CDR3 contains 14 residues. Trimming took off 6 bases at V and 4 bases at J, with 19 bases between the two ends.

The chain has TRBV6-1 and TRBJ1-1; D remains ambiguous. Germline V CDR1 and CDR2: MNHNS, SASEGT. Trimming cost V 5 bases and J 5 bases, with 15 bases left between them. The length of the CDR3 is 14 residues. The CDR3 DNA follows: TGTGCCAGCAGTTTCGGACCCAGGAGGACTGAAGCTTTCTTT. It is translated as CASSFGPRRTEAFF.

This clonotype has just a few counts. The chain links TRBV7-8 to TRBJ2-2, with D maybe TRBD1 (6 bases). The CDR3 sequence is 17 residues long. CDR1 and CDR2 (germline): SGHVS, FQNEAQ. The V end was cut by 1 base, the J end by 3 bases, with 15 bases between. CDR3 sequence (DNA): TGTGCCAGCAGCTTAGTCTGGCGACAGGACGACACCGGGGAGCTGTTTTTT. Translating it yields CASSLVWRQDDTGELFF.

The table lists this clonotype with a few counts. The chain couples TRBV11-2 to TRBJ2-1; D gene ambiguous. This CDR3 region has 15 residues. Trimming removed 5 bases at V and 3 bases at J, with 14 bases between. From germline, CDR1 is SGHAT and CDR2 FQNNGV. Here the CDR3 reads CASSGSAALYNEQFF. In DNA, the CDR3 is TGTGCCAGCAGCGGAAGTGCAGCTCTCTACAATGAGCAGTTCTTC.

J is TRBJ1-1 and V is TRBV20-1; 8 bases fit TRBD1. V was pared by 6 bases and J by 4 bases, with 4 bases of the junction left unmatched. Germline V lookup: CDR1 DFQATT, CDR2 SNEGSKA (reference sequence). This CDR3 has 12 amino acids. The CDR3 DNA reads TGCAGTGCGTTCAGGGGGCTCACTGAAGCTTTCTTT. Translating gives CSAFRGLTEAFF.

The chain uses TRBV29-1 and TRBJ2-5, with no clear D. The CDR3 loop spans 13 amino acids. Germline V CDR1 and CDR2: SQVTM, ANQGSEA. V was pared by 0 bases and J by 8 bases, with 13 bases between. The DNA of the CDR3 is TGCAGCGTTGAAGATGGCCCCGCGGATACCCAGTACTTC. It specifies CSVEDGPADTQYF. Filled out from reference TRBV29-1 and TRBJ2-5, the complete variable domain reads SAVISQKPSRDICQRGTSLTIQCQVDSQVTMMFWYRQQPGQSLTLIATANQGSEATYESGFVIDKFPISRPNLTFSTLTVSNMSPEDSSIYLCSVEDGPADTQYFGPGTRLLVL.

The rearrangement joins TRBV9 to TRBJ1-2; no firm D call. With 4 bases removed from V and 5 bases from J, the gap between germline ends came to 12 bases. Germline CDR1 and CDR2: SGDLS and YYNGEE. The CDR3 length is 13 residues. CDR3 DNA sequence: TGTGCCAGCAGCCCCATTCAGTCGTATGGCTACACCTTC. As protein: CASSPIQSYGYTF.

This rearrangement joins TRBV27 to TRBJ1-2; D is unresolved. Germline V gene data show CDR1 as MNHEY and CDR2 as SMNVEV (reference sequence). The CDR3 contains 14 residues. V was shortened by 7 bases and J by 4 bases, with 16 bases between the two germline ends. The chain's CDR3 is CASKAPGLAYGYTF. CDR3 DNA: TGTGCCAGCAAGGCCCCAGGACTAGCCTATGGCTACACCTTC.

The chain employs TRBV12-3 or TRBV12-4 and TRBJ2-3; TRBD2 matches 12 bases. The length of the CDR3 is 17 residues. Losses at the gene ends were 6 bases for V and 6 bases for J; bases not matched to a gene: 13. CDR3 coding DNA: TGTGCCAGCAGCTTTGGACTAGCGGGGCCGCGGGGGGATACGCAGTATTTT. Translating gives CASSFGLAGPRGDTQYF.

This chain links TRBV18 with TRBJ2-1; 8 nucleotides match TRBD1. Germline V gene lookup returns CDR1 KGHSH and CDR2 LQKENI. CDR3 length: 15 residues. J gave up 4 bases and V 0 bases, and 2 bases lay outside the gene matches. The CDR3 here is CASSPPRGPYNEQFF. CDR3 nucleotides: TGTGCCAGCTCACCACCCAGGGGGCCGTACAATGAGCAGTTCTTC.

This clonotype occurred a few times. V gene TRBV7-8 combines with J gene TRBJ1-2, with D perhaps TRBD1 (6 bases). Trimming left V 5 bases short and J 7 bases short, with 17 bases between. This CDR3 comprises 14 residues. From germline, CDR1 is SGHVS and CDR2 FQNEAQ. CDR3 loop: CASSPIGRGAGYTF. The DNA for the CDR3 is TGTGCCAGCAGCCCAATAGGGCGGGGGGCTGGCTACACCTTC. Filled out from reference TRBV7-8 and TRBJ1-2, the complete variable domain reads GAGVSQSPRYKVAKRGQDVALRCDPISGHVSLFWYQQALGQGPEFLTYFQNEAQLDKSGLPSDRFFAERPEGSVSTLKIQRTQQEDSAVYLCASSPIGRGAGYTFGSGTRLTVV.

This clonotype was seen only once. This chain connects TRBV2 to TRBJ1-3; tentatively, D is TRBD1 (5 bases). The CDR3 length is 15 residues. Trimming pared 2 bases from V and 2 bases from J, leaving 10 bases between. CDR1 and CDR2 from the germline V gene are SNHLY and FYNNEI. The DNA of the CDR3 is TGTGCCAGCAGTGAAAACAGGAGGGCTGGAAACACCATATATTTT. Encoded protein: CASSENRRAGNTIYF.

This clonotype was counted once. The rearrangement joins TRBV12-3 or TRBV12-4 to TRBJ2-3; D is unclear. Trimming pared 0 bases from V and 2 bases from J, leaving 9 bases between. The CDR3 covers 15 residues. CDR3 sequence: CASSLATSITDTQYF. The CDR3 nucleotides read TGTGCCAGCAGTTTAGCTACCTCCATCACAGATACGCAGTATTTT.

The chain couples TRBV20-1 to TRBJ2-3; D ambiguous. The CDR3 is 17 residues long. The V gene lost 6 bases and the J gene lost 1 base, with 23 bases spanning the gap. The germline V gene has CDR1 DFQATT and CDR2 SNEGSKA (reference sequence). The CDR3 region is CSAPPPLILSRTDTQYF. For the CDR3, the DNA is TGCAGTGCCCCCCCCCCTCTAATTCTCTCGCGCACAGATACGCAGTATTTT.

This chain links TRBV7-2 with TRBJ2-3; D gene uncertain. Trimming left V 4 bases short and J 5 bases short, with 10 bases between. The germline V gene has CDR1 SGHTA and CDR2 FQGNSA. The CDR3 totals 13 residues. In DNA, the CDR3 is TGTGCCAGCAGCTCCAATACGGTAGATACGCAGTATTTT. Protein sequence: CASSSNTVDTQYF. Together with reference TRBV7-2 and TRBJ2-3, the CDR3 gives the full variable domain: GAGVSQSPSNKVTEKGKDVELRCDPISGHTALYWYRQSLGQGLEFLIYFQGNSAPDKSGLPSDRFSAERTGGSVSTLTIQRTQQEDSAVYLCASSSNTVDTQYFGPGTRLTVL.

This clonotype has more than one count but fewer than ten. This chain uses TRBV7-9 with TRBJ2-2; possibly TRBD1 for D (5 bases). Looked up from germline, CDR1 is SEHNR and CDR2 is FQNEAQ (reference sequence). Trimming cost V 5 bases and J 0 bases, with 13 bases left between them. The CDR3 loop spans 16 amino acids. CDR3 sequence (DNA): TGTGCCAGCAGCCCCACAGGTCCCGCGAACACCGGGGAGCTGTTTTTT. It specifies CASSPTGPANTGELFF.

This sequence joins TRBV12-3 or TRBV12-4 and TRBJ2-1, with D tentatively TRBD1 (6 bases). This CDR3 is built from 13 residues. Deletions cut 5 bases from V and 9 bases from J, with 14 bases between. The CDR3 region is CASSRQVFGEQFF. DNA for the CDR3: TGTGCCAGCAGTAGACAGGTTTTCGGTGAGCAGTTCTTC.

This clonotype was counted a few times. This chain uses TRBV7-7 with TRBJ2-5; possible D gene TRBD2, 6 bases. Germline V gene lookup returns CDR1 SSHAT and CDR2 FNYEAQ (reference sequence). Trimming stripped 4 bases from V and 5 bases from J, with 14 bases between. This CDR3 spans 14 amino acids. CDR3 residues: CASSYRLDAETQYF. The CDR3 bases are TGTGCCAGCAGCTACCGACTAGACGCGGAGACCCAGTACTTC.